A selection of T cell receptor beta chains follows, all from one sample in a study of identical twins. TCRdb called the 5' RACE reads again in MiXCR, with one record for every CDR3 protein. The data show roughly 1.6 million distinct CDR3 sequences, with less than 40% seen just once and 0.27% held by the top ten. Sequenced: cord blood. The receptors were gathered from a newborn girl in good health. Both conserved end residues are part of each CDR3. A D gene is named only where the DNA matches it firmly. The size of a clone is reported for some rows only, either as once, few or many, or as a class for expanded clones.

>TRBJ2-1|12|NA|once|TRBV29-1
CSVEETVGEQFF
TGCAGCGTTGAAGAGACTGTGGGTGAGCAGTTCTTC
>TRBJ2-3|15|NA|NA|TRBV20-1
CSAPSTGGAPDTQYF
TGCAGTGCTCCCAGCACGGGCGGGGCCCCAGATACGCAGTATTTT
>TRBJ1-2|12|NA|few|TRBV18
CASSRAEYGYTF
TGTGCCAGCTCAAGGGCTGAATATGGCTACACCTTC
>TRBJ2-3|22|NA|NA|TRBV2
CASSEPSTLPLQRDLSTDTQYF
TGTGCCAGCAGTGAACCCTCAACCCTCCCGCTCCAGAGGGACCTAAGCACAGATACGCAGTATTTT
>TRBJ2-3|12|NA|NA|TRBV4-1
CASSHVADTQYF
TGCGCCAGCAGCCACGTCGCAGATACGCAGTATTTT
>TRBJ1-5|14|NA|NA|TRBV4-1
CASSQDPVDQPQHF
TGCGCCAGCAGCCAAGATCCGGTAGATCAGCCCCAGCATTTT
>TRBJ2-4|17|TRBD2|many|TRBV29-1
CSVGAAGGSWGKNIQYF
TGCAGCGTTGGTGCAGCGGGAGGTTCCTGGGGCAAAAACATTCAGTACTTC
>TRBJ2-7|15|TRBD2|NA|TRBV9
CASSVIPGRVYEQYF
TGTGCCAGCAGCGTAATCCCAGGGAGGGTTTACGAGCAGTACTTC
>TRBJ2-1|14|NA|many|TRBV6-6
CASSYSGRNNEQFF
TGTGCCAGCAGTTACTCGGGGCGGAACAATGAGCAGTTCTTC
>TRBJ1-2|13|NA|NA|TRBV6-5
CASSSWAGEGYTF
TGTGCCAGCAGTTCGTGGGCAGGGGAAGGCTACACCTTC
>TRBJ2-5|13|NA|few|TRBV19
CASSRARGETQYF
TGTGCTAGCAGCCGGGCCCGCGGGGAGACCCAGTACTTC
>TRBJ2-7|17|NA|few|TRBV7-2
CASSLVASGTSAYEQYF
TGTGCCAGCAGCTTAGTAGCCTCCGGGACGTCCGCCTACGAGCAGTACTTC
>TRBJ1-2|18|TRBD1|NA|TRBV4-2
CASSQTATGAGGLYGYTF
TGTGCCAGCAGCCAAACCGCGACAGGGGCTGGAGGTCTCTATGGCTACACCTTC
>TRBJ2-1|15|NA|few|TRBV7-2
CASSGVGGPYNEQFF
TGTGCCAGCAGCGGTGTGGGCGGGCCCTACAATGAGCAGTTCTTC
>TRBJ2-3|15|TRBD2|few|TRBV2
CASSVPSSGRDTQYF
TGTGCCAGCAGTGTCCCCTCTAGCGGGAGGGATACGCAGTATTTT
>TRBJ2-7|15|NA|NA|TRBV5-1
CASSLGGSRIYEQYF
TGCGCCAGCAGCTTGGGAGGGTCAAGGATCTACGAGCAGTACTTC
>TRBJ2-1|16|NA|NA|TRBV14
CASSQADSGSYNEQFF
TGTGCCAGCAGCCAGGCTGATAGCGGCTCCTACAATGAGCAGTTCTTC
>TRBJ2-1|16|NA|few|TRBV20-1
CSASLGGTMGYNEQFF
TGCAGTGCTAGTTTAGGAGGAACCATGGGGTACAATGAGCAGTTCTTC
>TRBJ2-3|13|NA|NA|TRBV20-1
CSARTPYTDTQYF
TGCAGTGCTAGGACTCCCTACACAGATACGCAGTATTTT
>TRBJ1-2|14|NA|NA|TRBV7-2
CASSLTRIDYGYTF
TGTGCCAGCAGCCTTACACGGATAGACTATGGCTACACCTTC
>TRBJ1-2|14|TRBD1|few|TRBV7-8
CASSLVPGGRGYTF
TGTGCCAGCAGCTTAGTCCCAGGGGGCCGAGGCTACACCTTC
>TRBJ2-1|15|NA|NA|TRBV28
CASSLPQNVVWEQFF
TGTGCCAGCAGTTTACCCCAGAATGTAGTATGGGAGCAGTTCTTC
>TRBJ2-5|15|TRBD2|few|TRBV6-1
CASSEAGTSRQTQYF
TGTGCCAGCAGTGAAGCGGGGACTAGTCGGCAGACCCAGTACTTC
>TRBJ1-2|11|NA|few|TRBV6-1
CASSGVGGYTF
TGTGCCAGCAGTGGGGTTGGTGGCTACACCTTC
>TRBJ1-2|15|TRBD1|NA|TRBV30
CAWSIMTGANYGYTF
TGTGCCTGGAGTATCATGACAGGGGCGAACTATGGCTACACCTTC
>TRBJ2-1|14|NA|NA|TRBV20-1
CSAIRVGSYNEQFF
TGCAGTGCTATACGGGTTGGCTCCTACAATGAGCAGTTCTTC
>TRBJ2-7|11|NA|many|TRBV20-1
CSATSSYEQYF
TGCAGTGCTACTAGCTCCTACGAGCAGTACTTC
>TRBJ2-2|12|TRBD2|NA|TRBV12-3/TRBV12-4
CAKREGTGELFF
TGTGCTAAGCGGGAGGGCACCGGGGAGCTGTTTTTT
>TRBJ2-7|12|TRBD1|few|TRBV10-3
CAIGTGRYEQYF
TGTGCCATCGGGACAGGGAGGTACGAGCAGTACTTC
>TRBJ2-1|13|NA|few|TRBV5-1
CASSLQGPGEQFF
TGCGCCAGCAGCTTACAGGGACCTGGTGAGCAGTTCTTC
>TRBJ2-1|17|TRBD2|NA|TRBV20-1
CSARGLAGGMSHNEQFF
TGCAGTGCTAGAGGCCTAGCGGGGGGGATGTCCCACAATGAGCAGTTCTTC
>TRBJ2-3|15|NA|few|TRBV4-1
CASSPARTSTDTQYF
TGCGCCAGCAGCCCCGCGCGTACTAGCACAGATACGCAGTATTTT
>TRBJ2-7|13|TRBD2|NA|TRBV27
CASGERGDYEQYF
TGTGCCAGCGGGGAGCGGGGCGACTACGAGCAGTACTTC
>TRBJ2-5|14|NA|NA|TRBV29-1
CSVGNGGLQETQYF
TGCAGCGTTGGCAACGGGGGGCTACAAGAGACCCAGTACTTC
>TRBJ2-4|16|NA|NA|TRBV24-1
CATSDAGSLAKNIQYF
TGTGCCACCAGTGACGCCGGTAGTCTAGCCAAAAACATTCAGTACTTC
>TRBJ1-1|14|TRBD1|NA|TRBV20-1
CSARGMTGDTEAFF
TGCAGTGCTAGGGGTATGACAGGGGACACTGAAGCTTTCTTT
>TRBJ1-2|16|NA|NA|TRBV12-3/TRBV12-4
CASSLAPLQPSYGYTF
TGTGCCAGCAGTTTAGCCCCTTTACAGCCTTCCTATGGCTACACCTTC
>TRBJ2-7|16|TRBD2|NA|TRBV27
CASSLSPTSGVNEQYF
TGTGCCAGCAGTTTATCCCCGACTAGCGGGGTCAATGAGCAGTACTTC
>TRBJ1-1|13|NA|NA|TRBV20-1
CSARGSPTAEAFF
TGCAGTGCTAGAGGGAGTCCGACAGCTGAAGCTTTCTTT
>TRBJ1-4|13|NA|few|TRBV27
CASSWVANEKLFF
TGTGCCAGCAGTTGGGTGGCTAATGAAAAACTGTTTTTT
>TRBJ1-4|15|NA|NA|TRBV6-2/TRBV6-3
CASSGPHATNEKLFF
TGTGCCAGCAGCGGACCGCATGCAACTAATGAAAAACTGTTTTTT
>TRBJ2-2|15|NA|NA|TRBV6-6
CASMSHYISTGELFF
TGTGCCAGCATGTCTCATTATATAAGCACCGGGGAGCTGTTTTTT
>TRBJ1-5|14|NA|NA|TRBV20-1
CSAYQGWGNQPQHF
TGCAGTGCCTATCAGGGGTGGGGCAATCAGCCCCAGCATTTT
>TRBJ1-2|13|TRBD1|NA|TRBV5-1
CASSQYRGDGYTF
TGCGCCAGCAGCCAATACAGGGGAGATGGCTACACCTTC
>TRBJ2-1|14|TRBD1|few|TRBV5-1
CASSSTGNMNEQFF
TGCGCCAGCAGCTCGACAGGGAATATGAATGAGCAGTTCTTC
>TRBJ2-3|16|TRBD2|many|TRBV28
CASSRTYSGDTDTQYF
TGTGCCAGCAGCCGTACTTATAGCGGGGACACAGATACGCAGTATTTT
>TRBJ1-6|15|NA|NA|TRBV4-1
CASSPRDTENSPLHF
TGCGCCAGCAGCCCGCGGGACACAGAGAATTCACCCCTCCACTTT
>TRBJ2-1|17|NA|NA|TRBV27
CASSFPGQPGLRNEQFF
TGTGCCAGCAGTTTTCCTGGACAGCCGGGACTACGCAATGAGCAGTTCTTC
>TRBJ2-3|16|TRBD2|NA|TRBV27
CASSRIAGERTDTQYF
TGTGCCAGCAGTCGCATAGCGGGGGAGCGCACAGATACGCAGTATTTT
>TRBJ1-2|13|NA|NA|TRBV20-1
CSARTSGTFGYTF
TGCAGTGCTAGAACCTCCGGGACGTTTGGCTACACCTTC